The 11 T cell receptor beta chains given below trace back to one sample, sequenced in a study of cytomegalovirus exposure and HLA in healthy donors. The primer mix had 60 Vbeta and 13 Jbeta primers. Clones were sequenced by immunoSEQ multiplex PCR, and TCRdb holds only the in-frame ones, with some missing. The sample comprises 95,000 to 100,000 clones, 60% to 80% of which are singletons, and roughly 7.7% rests with the top ten. The sequenced material came from PBMCs. The receptors shown here come from a female donor in good health and CMV-seronegative.

This chain links TRBV5-1 with TRBJ2-1; D perhaps matches TRBD2 (6 bases). The V end was cut by 0 bases, the J end by 3 bases, with 13 bases between. Germline CDR1 is SGHRS and CDR2 is YFSETQ. CDR3 length equals 16 residues. The CDR3 sequence is CASSLAGSGSYNEQFF. For the CDR3, the DNA is TGCGCCAGCAGCTTGGCCGGTAGCGGCAGCTACAATGAGCAGTTCTTC.

This chain joins TRBV15 and TRBJ2-7; a possible D gene is TRBD2 (5 bases). The CDR3 sequence is 15 residues long. Deletions cut 0 bases from V and 2 bases from J, with 11 bases between. In germline, CDR1 is LNHNV, CDR2 YYDKDF (reference sequence). Here the CDR3 DNA reads TGTGCCACCAGCAGAGATTTCGATAGCGCCTACGAGCAGTACTTC. This gives the protein CATSRDFDSAYEQYF.

The rearrangement links TRBV28 to TRBJ1-6; 10 nucleotides agree with TRBD1. V lost 6 bases, J lost 2 bases, and 13 bases stayed unmatched. Per germline, CDR1 MDHEN and CDR2 SYDVKM. The CDR3 spans 19 residues. The CDR3 loop reads CASSLRTGGTFTYNSPLHF. CDR3 DNA: TGTGCCAGCAGCCTTCGGACAGGGGGAACCTTTACCTATAATTCACCCCTCCACTTT.

The J gene is TRBJ1-2, the V gene TRBV30; possible D gene TRBD1, 5 bases. This CDR3 region has 11 residues. Germline CDR1 is GTSNPN and CDR2 is SVGIG (reference sequence). With 3 bases removed from V and 4 bases from J, the gap between germline ends came to 6 bases. For the CDR3, the DNA is TGTGCCTGGAGGGACACCTATGGCTACACCTTC. Protein: CAWRDTYGYTF.

The chain uses TRBV19 and TRBJ1-6; possible D gene TRBD1, 5 bases. V lost 3 bases to trimming and J lost 3 bases, with 9 bases between them. The CDR3 length is 15 residues. Looked up from germline, CDR1 is LNHDA and CDR2 is SQIVND (reference sequence). CDR3 loop: CASSMMTVYNSPLHF. CDR3 bases: TGTGCCAGTAGTATGATGACAGTCTATAATTCACCCCTCCACTTT.

The chain joins TRBV9 to TRBJ1-3; 9 bases align to TRBD1. The V and J ends lost 3 bases and 2 bases, in that order; junction bases with no gene match: 9. The CDR3 has 17 amino acids. The V gene's germline CDR1 is SGDLS and CDR2 YYNGEE. CDR3 DNA: TGTGCCAGCAGCGGTCAGACAGGGGGTTTTGCTGGAAACACCATATATTTT. Protein sequence: CASSGQTGGFAGNTIYF.

The V gene is TRBV19, the J gene TRBJ2-3; 14 nucleotides agree with TRBD2. The CDR3 spans 16 residues. Trimming at V came to 6 bases and at J to 4 bases, leaving 6 bases not matched to a gene. Per germline, CDR1 LNHDA and CDR2 SQIVND (reference sequence). The CDR3, as DNA: TGTGCCAGTAGCCCATCGACTAGCGGGGGGGCAGATACGCAGTATTTT. This codes for CASSPSTSGGADTQYF.

The V call is TRBV6-1, the J call TRBJ1-1; D may be TRBD1 (5 bases). Trimming shortened V by 4 bases and J by 3 bases, and 12 bases separated the two germline ends. The CDR3 is 14 residues long. Germline assignment: CDR1 MNHNS and CDR2 SASEGT. CDR3 in amino acids: CASSANRRDTEAFF. CDR3 coding DNA: TGTGCCAGCAGTGCAAACAGGAGAGACACTGAAGCTTTCTTT.

The chain carries TRBV7-2 and TRBJ2-7; D not certain. Germline CDR1 reads SGHTA; CDR2 reads FQGNSA. Trimming shortened V by 2 bases and J by 1 base, and 15 bases separated the two germline ends. The CDR3 totals 16 residues. The CDR3: CASSLFPINLSYEQYF. The CDR3, as DNA: TGTGCCAGCAGCTTATTTCCAATAAACCTATCCTACGAGCAGTACTTC.

This clone was seen a handful of times. This rearrangement joins TRBV28 to TRBJ2-1; TRBD2 matches 7 bases. Trimming at V came to 3 bases and at J to 8 bases, leaving 10 bases not matched to a gene. The germline gives CDR1 MDHEN, CDR2 SYDVKM. This CDR3 has 15 amino acids. Here the CDR3 DNA reads TGTGCCAGCAGTTTTGGGGGAGGGCCTTGGGATGAGCAGTTCTTC. Its protein product is CASSFGGGPWDEQFF.

This chain uses TRBV7-2 with TRBJ2-1; the match to TRBD2 covers 7 bases. The ends lost 1 base at V and 6 bases at J; junction bases unmatched: 3. CDR3 length equals 14 residues. CDR1 is SGHTA and CDR2 is FQGNSA in the germline V gene. This CDR3 reads CASSLGGSINEQFF. In DNA form, the CDR3 reads TGTGCCAGCAGCTTAGGCGGGAGCATCAATGAGCAGTTCTTC.